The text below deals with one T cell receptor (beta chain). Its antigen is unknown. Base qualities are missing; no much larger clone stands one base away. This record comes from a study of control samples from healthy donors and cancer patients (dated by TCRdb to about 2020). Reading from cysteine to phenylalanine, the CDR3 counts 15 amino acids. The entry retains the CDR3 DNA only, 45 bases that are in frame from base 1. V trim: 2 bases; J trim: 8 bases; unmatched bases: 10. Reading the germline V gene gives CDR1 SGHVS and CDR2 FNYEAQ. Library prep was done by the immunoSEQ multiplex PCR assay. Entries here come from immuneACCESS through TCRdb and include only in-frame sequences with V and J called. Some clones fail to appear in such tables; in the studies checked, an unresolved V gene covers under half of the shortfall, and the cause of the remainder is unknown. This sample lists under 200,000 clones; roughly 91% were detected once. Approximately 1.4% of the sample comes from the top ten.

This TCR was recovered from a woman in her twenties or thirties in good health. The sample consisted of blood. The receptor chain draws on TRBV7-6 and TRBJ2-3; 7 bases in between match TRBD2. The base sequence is TGTGCCAGCAGCTTATTAGCGGGCGCCTGGGGTACGCAGTATTTT. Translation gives CASSLLAGAWGTQYF.